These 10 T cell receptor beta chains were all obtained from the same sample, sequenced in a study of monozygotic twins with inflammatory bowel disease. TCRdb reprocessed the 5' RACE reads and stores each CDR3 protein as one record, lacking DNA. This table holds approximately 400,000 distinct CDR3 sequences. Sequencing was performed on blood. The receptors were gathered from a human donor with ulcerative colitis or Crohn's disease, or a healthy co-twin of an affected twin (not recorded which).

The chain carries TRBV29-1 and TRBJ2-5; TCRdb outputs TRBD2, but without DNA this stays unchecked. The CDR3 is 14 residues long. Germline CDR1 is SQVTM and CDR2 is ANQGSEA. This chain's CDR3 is CSVVVLVAGAPLYF.

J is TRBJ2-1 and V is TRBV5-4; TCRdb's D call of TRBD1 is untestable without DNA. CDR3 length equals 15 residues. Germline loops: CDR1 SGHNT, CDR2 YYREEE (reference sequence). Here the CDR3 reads CASSFSGAISAAQFF.

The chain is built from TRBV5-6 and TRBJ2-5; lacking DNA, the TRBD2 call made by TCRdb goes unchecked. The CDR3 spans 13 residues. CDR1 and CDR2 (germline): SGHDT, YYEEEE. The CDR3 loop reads CASSPGTIETQYF.

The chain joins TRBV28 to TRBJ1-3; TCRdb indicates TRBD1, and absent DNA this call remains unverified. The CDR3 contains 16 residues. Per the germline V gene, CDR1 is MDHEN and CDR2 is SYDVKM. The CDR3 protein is CASNRQGWVSGNTIYF.

This CDR3 reads CASSSPGIEQFF. The V and J genes are TRBV5-1 and TRBJ2-1. Germline V gives CDR1 SGHRS, CDR2 YFSETQ. The CDR3 runs 12 residues.

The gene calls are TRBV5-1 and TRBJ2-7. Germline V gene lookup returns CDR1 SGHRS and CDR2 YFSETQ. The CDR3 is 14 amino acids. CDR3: CASSLERGSYEQYF.

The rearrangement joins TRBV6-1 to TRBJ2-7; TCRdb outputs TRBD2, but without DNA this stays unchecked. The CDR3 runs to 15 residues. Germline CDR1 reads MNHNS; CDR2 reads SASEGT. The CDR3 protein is CASSMRLAAGTEQYF.

CDR3 region: CASTIGTSGSNEQFF. V gene TRBV27 combines with J gene TRBJ2-1; the D gene TCRdb calls, TRBD2, cannot be checked with no DNA. The CDR3 is 15 amino acids. Germline-derived CDR1 and CDR2 are MNHEY and SMNVEV (reference sequence).

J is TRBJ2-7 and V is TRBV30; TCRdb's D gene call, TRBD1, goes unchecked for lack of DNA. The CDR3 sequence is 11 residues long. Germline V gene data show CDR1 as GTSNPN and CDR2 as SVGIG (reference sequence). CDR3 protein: CAWSPLSEQYF. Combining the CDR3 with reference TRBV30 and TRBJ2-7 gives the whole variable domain SQTIHQWPATLVQPVGSPLSLECTVEGTSNPNLYWYRQAAGRGLQLLFYSVGIGQISSEVPQNLSASRPQDRQFILSSKKLLLSDSGFYLCAWSPLSEQYFGPGTRLTVT.

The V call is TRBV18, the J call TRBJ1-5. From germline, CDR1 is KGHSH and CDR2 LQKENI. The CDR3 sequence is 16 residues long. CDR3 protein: CASSPTRMGMGQPQHF.